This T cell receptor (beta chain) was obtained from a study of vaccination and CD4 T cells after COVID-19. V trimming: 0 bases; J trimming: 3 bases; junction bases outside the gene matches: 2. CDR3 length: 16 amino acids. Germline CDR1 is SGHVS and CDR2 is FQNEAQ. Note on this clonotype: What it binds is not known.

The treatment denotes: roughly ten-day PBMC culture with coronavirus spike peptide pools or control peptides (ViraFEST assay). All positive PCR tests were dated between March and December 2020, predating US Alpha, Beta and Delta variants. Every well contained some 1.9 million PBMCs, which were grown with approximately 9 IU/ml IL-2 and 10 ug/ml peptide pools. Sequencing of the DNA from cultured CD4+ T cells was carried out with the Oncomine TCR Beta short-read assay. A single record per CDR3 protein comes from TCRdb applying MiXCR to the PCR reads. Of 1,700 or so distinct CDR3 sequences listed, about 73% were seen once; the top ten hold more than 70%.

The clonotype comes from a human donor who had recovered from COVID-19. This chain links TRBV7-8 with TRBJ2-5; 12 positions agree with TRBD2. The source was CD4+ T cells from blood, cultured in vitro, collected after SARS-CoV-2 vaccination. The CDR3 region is CASSLAGLAGKETQYF. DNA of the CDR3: TGTGCCAGCAGCTTAGCAGGACTAGCGGGAAAAGAGACCCAGTACTTC.